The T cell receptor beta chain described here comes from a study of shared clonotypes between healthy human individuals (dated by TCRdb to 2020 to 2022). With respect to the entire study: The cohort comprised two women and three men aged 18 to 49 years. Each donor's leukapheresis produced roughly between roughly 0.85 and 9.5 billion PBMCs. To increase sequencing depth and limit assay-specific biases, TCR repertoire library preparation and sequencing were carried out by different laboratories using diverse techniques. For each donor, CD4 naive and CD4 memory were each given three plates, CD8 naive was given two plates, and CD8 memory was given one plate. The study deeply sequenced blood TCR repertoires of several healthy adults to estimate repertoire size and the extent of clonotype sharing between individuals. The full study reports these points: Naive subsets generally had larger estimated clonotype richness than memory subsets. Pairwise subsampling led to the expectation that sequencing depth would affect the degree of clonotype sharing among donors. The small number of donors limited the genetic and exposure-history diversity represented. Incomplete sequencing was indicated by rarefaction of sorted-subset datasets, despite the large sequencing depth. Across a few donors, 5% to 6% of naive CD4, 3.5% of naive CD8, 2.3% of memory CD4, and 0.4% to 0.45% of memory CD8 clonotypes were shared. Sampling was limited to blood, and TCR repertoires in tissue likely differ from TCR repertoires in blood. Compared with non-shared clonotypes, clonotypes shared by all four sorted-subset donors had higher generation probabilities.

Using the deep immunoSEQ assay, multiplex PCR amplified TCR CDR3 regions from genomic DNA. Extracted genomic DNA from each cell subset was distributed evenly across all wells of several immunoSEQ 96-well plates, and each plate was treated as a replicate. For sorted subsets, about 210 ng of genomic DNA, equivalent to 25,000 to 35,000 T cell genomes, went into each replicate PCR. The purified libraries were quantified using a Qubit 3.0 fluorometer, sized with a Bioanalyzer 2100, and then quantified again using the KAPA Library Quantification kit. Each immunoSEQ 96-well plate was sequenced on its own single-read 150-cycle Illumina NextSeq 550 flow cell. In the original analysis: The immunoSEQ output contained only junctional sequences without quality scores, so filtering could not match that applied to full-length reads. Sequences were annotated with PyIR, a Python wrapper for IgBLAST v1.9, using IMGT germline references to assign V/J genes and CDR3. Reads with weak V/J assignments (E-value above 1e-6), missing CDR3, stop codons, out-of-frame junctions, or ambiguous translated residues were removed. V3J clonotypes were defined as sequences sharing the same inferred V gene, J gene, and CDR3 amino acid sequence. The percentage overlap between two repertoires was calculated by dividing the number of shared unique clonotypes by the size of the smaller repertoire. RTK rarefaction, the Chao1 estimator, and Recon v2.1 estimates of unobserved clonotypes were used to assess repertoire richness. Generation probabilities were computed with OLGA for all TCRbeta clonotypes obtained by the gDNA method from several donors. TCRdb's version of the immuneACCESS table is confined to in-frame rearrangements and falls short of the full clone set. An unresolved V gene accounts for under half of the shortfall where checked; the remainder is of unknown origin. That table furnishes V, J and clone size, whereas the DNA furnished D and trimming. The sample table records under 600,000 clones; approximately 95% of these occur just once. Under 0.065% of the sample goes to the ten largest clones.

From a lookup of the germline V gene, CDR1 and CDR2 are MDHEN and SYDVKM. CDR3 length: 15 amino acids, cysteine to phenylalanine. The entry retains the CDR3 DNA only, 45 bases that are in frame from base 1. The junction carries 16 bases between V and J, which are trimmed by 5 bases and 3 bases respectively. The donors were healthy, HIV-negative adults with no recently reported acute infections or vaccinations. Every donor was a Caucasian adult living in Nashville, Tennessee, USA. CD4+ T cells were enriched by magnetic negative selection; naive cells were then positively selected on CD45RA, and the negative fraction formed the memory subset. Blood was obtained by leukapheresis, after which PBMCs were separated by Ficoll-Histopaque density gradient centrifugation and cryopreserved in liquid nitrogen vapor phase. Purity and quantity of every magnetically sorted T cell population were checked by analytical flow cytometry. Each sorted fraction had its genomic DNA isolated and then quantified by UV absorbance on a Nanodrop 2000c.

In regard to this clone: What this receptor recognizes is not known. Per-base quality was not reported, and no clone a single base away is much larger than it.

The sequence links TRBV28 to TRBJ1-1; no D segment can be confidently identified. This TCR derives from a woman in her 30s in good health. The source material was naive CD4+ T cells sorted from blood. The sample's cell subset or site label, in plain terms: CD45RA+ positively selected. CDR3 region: CASSLQPNTHTEAFF. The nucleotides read TGTGCCAGCAGTCTCCAACCCAACACCCACACTGAAGCTTTCTTT. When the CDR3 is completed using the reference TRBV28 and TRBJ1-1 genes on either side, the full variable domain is DVKVTQSSRYLVKRTGEKVFLECVQDMDHENMFWYRQDPGLGLRLIYFSYDVKMKEKGDIPEGYSVSREKKERFSLILESASTNQTSMYLCASSLQPNTHTEAFFGQGTRLTVV.